The next 16 T cell receptor beta chains were all read from a single sample in a study of vaccination effects on CD4 cells after COVID-19. Antigens for these TCRs are unknown. Antigen-specific CD4+ T cells expanded by the ViraFEST assay with viral peptide pools were then sequenced. The authors isolated CD4+ T cells after 9 to 10 days of culture. The participants, recipients of two vaccine doses, got either BNT162b2 or mRNA-1273. Method: immunoSEQ multiplex PCR; TCRdb's copy keeps in-frame clones and lacks some. The sample has tens of thousands of clones; about 80% are singletons. Sequenced material: CD4+ T cells from PBMCs cultured with HCoV-OC43 spike peptides, taken after COVID-19 vaccination. As to subset: HCoV-OC43 spike overlapping peptide pool stimulation. These receptors were obtained from a human donor who received a COVID-19 vaccine.

V is TRBV7-6 and J is TRBJ1-5; a possible D gene is TRBD1 (5 bases). The germline CDR1 and CDR2 sequences are SGHVS and FNYEAQ. This CDR3 is built from 15 residues. The V end lost 1 base, the J end lost 2 bases, and 9 bases lay between the germline ends. This chain's CDR3 is CASSLGGVGNQPQHF. The CDR3 DNA reads TGTGCCAGCAGCTTAGGAGGGGTAGGCAATCAGCCCCAGCATTTT.

This chain links TRBV6-5 with TRBJ2-2, with TRBD1 matching 9 bases. The trim removed 5 bases at V and 0 bases at J, leaving 1 base unmatched. Per germline, CDR1 MNHEY and CDR2 SVGAGI. The CDR3 runs to 15 residues. The CDR3 DNA reads as TGTGCCAGCAGTAGGACAGGGGCGAACACCGGGGAGCTGTTTTTT. Protein sequence: CASSRTGANTGELFF.

V is TRBV10-3 and J is TRBJ2-4, with D perhaps TRBD2 (6 bases). This CDR3 contains 13 residues. The ends were cut back, 6 bases at V and 10 bases at J, with 16 bases in the middle. In germline, CDR1 is ENHRY, CDR2 SYGVKD. DNA of the CDR3: TGTGCCATCAGCCCGGGGACTGAATGGATTCAGTACTTC. Amino acid sequence: CAISPGTEWIQYF.

The rearrangement joins TRBV19 to TRBJ1-2, with TRBD1 matching 7 bases. The CDR3 is made up of 15 amino acids. V was pared by 4 bases and J by 2 bases, with 7 bases of the junction left unmatched. Germline loops: CDR1 LNHDA, CDR2 SQIVND (reference sequence). The CDR3 DNA reads TGTGCCAGTAGTACCCAGACAGGGTGGAACTATGGCTACACCTTC. It specifies CASSTQTGWNYGYTF. The full variable domain, in which reference TRBV19 and TRBJ1-2 provide the parts outside the CDR3, is DGGITQSPKYLFRKEGQNVTLSCEQNLNHDAMYWYRQDPGQGLRLIYYSQIVNDFQKGDIAEGYSVSREKKESFPLTVTSAQKNPTAFYLCASSTQTGWNYGYTFGSGTRLTVV.

The chain carries TRBV5-4 and TRBJ2-3; 14 bases agree with TRBD2. Germline CDR1 and CDR2: SGHNT and YYREEE (reference sequence). This CDR3 region has 17 residues. Losses at the gene ends were 4 bases for V and 5 bases for J; bases not matched to a gene: 9. CDR3: CASSPPGLAGGLDTQYF. DNA for the CDR3: TGTGCCAGCAGCCCTCCTGGACTAGCGGGGGGACTAGATACGCAGTATTTT.

This clone has only a few counts. This CDR3 reads CASSLGGFQETQYF. Here the CDR3 DNA reads TGTGCCAGCAGCTTAGGAGGTTTCCAAGAGACCCAGTACTTC. The J gene is TRBJ2-5, the V gene TRBV7-2; unclear D gene. The CDR3 loop spans 14 amino acids. CDR1 and CDR2 (germline): SGHTA, FQGNSA. The V and J ends lost 1 base and 1 base respectively, with 7 bases between them.

The J gene is TRBJ2-5, the V gene TRBV24-1; D is perhaps TRBD1 (6 bases). The V end lost 9 bases, the J end lost 4 bases, and 14 bases lay between the germline ends. The CDR3 is 13 residues long. The germline V gene has CDR1 KGHDR and CDR2 SFDVKD. The CDR3 DNA reads as TGTGCCACCCAGAACAGGGTGGGAGAGACCCAGTACTTC. Amino acids: CATQNRVGETQYF.

The genes are TRBV5-1 and TRBJ2-5; D is unresolved. The CDR3 has 15 residues. In germline, CDR1 is SGHRS, CDR2 YFSETQ. The V end was cut by 0 bases, the J end by 4 bases, with 13 bases between. The CDR3 DNA is TGCGCCAGCAGCTTGGCTATGGCTAGAAGAGAGACCCAGTACTTC. This translates into CASSLAMARRETQYF. Full variable domain (remainder filled in from reference TRBV5-1 and TRBJ2-5): KAGVTQTPRYLIKTRGQQVTLSCSPISGHRSVSWYQQTPGQGLQFLFEYFSETQRNKGNFPGRFSGRQFSNSRSEMNVSTLELGDSALYLCASSLAMARRETQYFGPGTRLLVL.

This clone has more than one count but fewer than ten. This chain uses TRBV5-8 with TRBJ2-2; D could derive from TRBD1 or TRBD2 (5 bases each). Germline lookup yields CDR1 SGHTS and CDR2 YDEGEE. The CDR3 is 15 residues long. Trimming took 4 bases from V and 3 from J, leaving 13 bases between them. CDR3 DNA: TGTGCCAGCAGCCTCCGGGACCTCTACACCGGGGAGCTGTTTTTT. This translates into CASSLRDLYTGELFF.

J is TRBJ2-1 and V is TRBV24-1; 9 bases match TRBD1. Looked up from germline, CDR1 is KGHDR and CDR2 is SFDVKD. V lost 4 bases and J lost 9; bases outside the gene matches: 9. The CDR3 extends over 15 amino acids. CDR3 region: CATSETLQGAVEQFF. In DNA form, the CDR3 reads TGTGCCACCAGTGAAACATTACAGGGGGCGGTTGAGCAGTTCTTC.

This clone was found a few times. The J gene is TRBJ1-1, the V gene TRBV6-5; 7 bases agree with TRBD1. The CDR3 sequence is 13 residues long. The germline V gene has CDR1 MNHEY and CDR2 SVGAGI. V dropped 5 bases and J dropped 5; count of bases not matched to a gene: 5. CDR3 DNA sequence: TGTGCCAGCAGTCAGGGGGGTTTAACTGAAGCTTTCTTT. This codes for CASSQGGLTEAFF.

J is TRBJ1-4 and V is TRBV6-5; tentatively, D is TRBD1 (6 bases). V was cut by 5 bases and J by 1 base, with 11 bases left in between. Germline V CDR1 and CDR2: MNHEY, SVGAGI. CDR3 length: 15 residues. CDR3 sequence (DNA): TGTGCCAGCAGTAAACCGGGACAAACTAATGAAAAACTGTTTTTT. Translating it yields CASSKPGQTNEKLFF.

V is TRBV11-3 and J is TRBJ1-1, with 8 bases lining up with TRBD1. V lost 2 bases and J lost 7; bases outside the gene matches: 3. Germline lookup yields CDR1 SGHNT and CDR2 YENEEA. CDR3 size: 13 residues. This CDR3 reads CASSLRQGYEAFF. The CDR3 DNA reads as TGTGCCAGCAGCTTAAGACAGGGGTATGAAGCTTTCTTT.

This clone occurred a few times. The genes are TRBV5-1 and TRBJ2-2, with D tentatively TRBD1 (6 bases). Germline-derived CDR1 and CDR2 are SGHRS and YFSETQ. The CDR3 is made up of 15 amino acids. V lost 0 bases and J 1 base, leaving 7 bases between the germline ends. The CDR3 sequence: CASSLVGGNTGELFF. As DNA, the CDR3 is TGCGCCAGCAGCTTGGTAGGGGGGAACACCGGGGAGCTGTTTTTT. Based on the CDR3 plus reference TRBV5-1 and TRBJ2-2, the full variable domain is KAGVTQTPRYLIKTRGQQVTLSCSPISGHRSVSWYQQTPGQGLQFLFEYFSETQRNKGNFPGRFSGRQFSNSRSEMNVSTLELGDSALYLCASSLVGGNTGELFFGEGSRLTVL.

The chain joins TRBV6-5 to TRBJ2-1; 9 bases are a match to TRBD2. CDR3 length: 15 residues. V gave up 7 bases and J gave up 4 bases; unmatched junction bases: 8. Germline assignment: CDR1 MNHEY and CDR2 SVGAGI. The CDR3 spells CASTRGGAAYNEQFF. CDR3 DNA: TGTGCCAGCACTCGCGGGGGGGCGGCTTACAATGAGCAGTTCTTC.

This clone was recorded a few times. The chain has TRBV29-1 and TRBJ2-1; TRBD1 might be the D (5 bases). This CDR3 has 16 amino acids. Germline lookup yields CDR1 SQVTM and CDR2 ANQGSEA. The V gene lost 2 bases and the J gene lost 4 bases, with 18 bases spanning the gap. Here the CDR3 DNA reads TGCAGCGTTGAACACGGCAGGGCCAAGAGTTACAATGAGCAGTTCTTC. Amino acids: CSVEHGRAKSYNEQFF.